These 16 T cell receptor beta chains share one sample of origin, sequenced in a study of blood T cell repertoires in COVID-19. The table came from immunoSEQ multiplex PCR; TCRdb's copy has only in-frame clones and leaves some out. This table has around 55,000 clones, roughly 90% appearing once. The sample consisted of peripheral blood. These receptors were collected from a man in his forties or fifties with COVID-19, enrolled during active disease.

The chain links TRBV9 to TRBJ2-1, with 7 bases lining up with TRBD2. CDR1 is SGDLS and CDR2 is YYNGEE in the germline V gene. V shed 0 bases and J 4 bases; nucleotides not matched to a gene: 4. There are 15 residues in the CDR3. CDR3 nucleotides: TGTGCCAGCAGCGTAGCCGGGGAGGGTTACAATGAGCAGTTCTTC. Translated: CASSVAGEGYNEQFF.

The chain employs TRBV2 and TRBJ2-7; tentatively, D is TRBD1 (6 bases). This CDR3 comprises 13 residues. V lost 10 bases to trimming and J lost 2 bases, with 15 bases between them. The germline V gene encodes CDR1 SNHLY and CDR2 FYNNEI. The CDR3 sequence is CAIRTDTAYEQYF. CDR3 coding DNA: TGTGCCATCCGGACAGACACTGCCTACGAGCAGTACTTC.

The CDR3 region has the DNA TGTGCCAGCAGCGACCCGGGACTACCTCAAAATACGCAGTATTTT. Amino acid sequence: CASSDPGLPQNTQYF. This sequence joins TRBV27 and TRBJ2-3, with 7 bases that match TRBD2. CDR1 is MNHEY, CDR2 SMNVEV, per germline (reference sequence). With V trimmed by 6 bases and J by 7 bases, 13 bases remained unmatched. The CDR3 extends over 15 amino acids.

The chain combines TRBV27 with TRBJ1-2, with 9 bases aligning to TRBD1. J gave up 6 bases and V 6 bases, and 2 bases lay outside the gene matches. Per the germline V gene, CDR1 is MNHEY and CDR2 is SMNVEV (reference sequence). This CDR3 is 12 amino acids long. CDR3 protein: CASSGTGHGYTF. The CDR3 nucleotides are TGTGCCAGCAGCGGGACAGGGCATGGCTACACCTTC.

J is TRBJ2-7 and V is TRBV12-3 or TRBV12-4, with D possibly matching TRBD1 (6 bases). V was trimmed by 6 bases and J by 7 bases, leaving 16 bases between them. This CDR3 has 13 amino acids. CDR3 in DNA: TGTGCCAGCAGCCTAGGGGGATCGGAAGAGCAGTACTTC. This gives the protein CASSLGGSEEQYF.

The V gene is TRBV14, the J gene TRBJ2-2; 8 bases are a match to TRBD1. V was clipped by 4 bases and J by 2 bases; unmatched bases: 9. Germline CDR1 SGHDN, CDR2 FVKESK. The length of the CDR3 is 17 residues. For the CDR3, the DNA is TGTGCCAGCAGCCGGGGACCGACAGGGGCCAACACCGGGGAGCTGTTTTTT. Translation: CASSRGPTGANTGELFF.

The chain links TRBV11-2 to TRBJ1-2; 8 bases line up with TRBD1. The length of the CDR3 is 15 residues. CDR1 is SGHAT, CDR2 FQNNGV, per germline. The V segment lost 5 bases and the J segment 5 bases; nucleotides outside the gene matches: 10. Written as DNA, the CDR3 is TGTGCCAGCAGCGCCCGACAGGGGCCGGTTTATGGCTACACCTTC. Amino acids: CASSARQGPVYGYTF.

V gene TRBV3-1 (or the pseudogene TRBV3-2) combines with J gene TRBJ1-6; perhaps TRBD1 as D (5 bases). The CDR3 totals 16 residues. Germline loops: CDR1 LGHDT, CDR2 YNNKEL (reference sequence). With 1 base removed from V and 6 bases from J, the gap between germline ends came to 13 bases. CDR3 loop: CASSQAFGHLNSPLHF. The CDR3 DNA follows: TGTGCCAGCAGCCAAGCGTTCGGACACCTTAATTCACCCCTCCACTTT.

This chain links TRBV7-2 with TRBJ2-2; D remains ambiguous. The CDR3 covers 13 residues. Germline V CDR1 and CDR2: SGHTA, FQGNSA. V lost 4 bases to trimming and J lost 5 bases, with 8 bases between them. The DNA for the CDR3 is TGTGCCAGCAGCTCCTTTTTAACCGGGGAGCTGTTTTTT. This encodes CASSSFLTGELFF.

V usage is TRBV9 and J usage is TRBJ2-5; 8 bases map to TRBD1. V lost 0 bases, J lost 5 bases, and 9 bases stayed unmatched. Looked up from germline, CDR1 is SGDLS and CDR2 is YYNGEE. The CDR3 spans 16 residues. The CDR3 DNA is TGTGCCAGCAGCGTAGCTCAGGGCAGGGGGCAGGAGACCCAGTACTTC. It encodes CASSVAQGRGQETQYF.

The chain has TRBV7-8 and TRBJ1-2, with TRBD1 matching over 10 bases. In germline, CDR1 is SGHVS, CDR2 FQNEAQ. Trimming cost V 5 bases and J 2 bases; bases outside gene matches: 5. This CDR3 has 15 residues. This CDR3 reads CASSLPGQGNYGYTF. CDR3 sequence (DNA): TGTGCCAGCAGCCTACCGGGACAGGGGAACTATGGCTACACCTTC.

A single count supports this clone. The chain uses TRBV11-2 and TRBJ2-1, with 10 bases lining up with TRBD2. The trim removed 3 bases at V and 7 bases at J, leaving 9 bases unmatched. The germline gives CDR1 SGHAT, CDR2 FQNNGV. The CDR3 covers 16 residues. As DNA, the CDR3 is TGTGCCAGCAGCTTGCTCAAGGGACTAGCGATGAATGAGCAGTTCTTC. It is translated as CASSLLKGLAMNEQFF. Combining the CDR3 with reference TRBV11-2 and TRBJ2-1 gives the whole variable domain EAGVAQSPRYKIIEKRQSVAFWCNPISGHATLYWYQQILGQGPKLLIQFQNNGVVDDSQLPKDRFSAERLKGVDSTLKIQPAKLEDSAVYLCASSLLKGLAMNEQFFGPGTRLTVL.

Turning to this clone: Germline is not matched at one junction end, which may reflect a read error. The chain has TRBV27 and TRBJ1-5; 8 bases agree with TRBD1. The CDR3 is 16 amino acids. Germline CDR1 MNHEY, CDR2 SMNVEV (reference sequence). CDR3 in amino acids: CASSISGGGSNQPQHF. The DNA for the CDR3 is TGTGCCAGCAGTATATCAGGGGGCGGGAGCAATCAGCCCCAGCATTTT.

For the CDR3, the DNA is TGTGCCAGCAGCCCAACGTCGGGGGGCGAGGGAGGCTACACCTTC. Residues: CASSPTSGGEGGYTF. The chain carries TRBV11-2 and TRBJ1-2; the D gene is possibly TRBD1 (6 bases). The V gene lost 5 bases and the J gene lost 8 bases, with 21 bases spanning the gap. Germline V CDR1 and CDR2: SGHAT, FQNNGV. This CDR3 contains 15 residues.

Points on this clone: The junction departs from the called germline gene at one end, perhaps through a read error. This chain connects TRBV7-7 to TRBJ2-3; 8 bases are a match to TRBD2. Germline V gene data show CDR1 as SSHAT and CDR2 as FNYEAQ (reference sequence). The CDR3 contains 16 residues. The CDR3 loop reads CASSLTSEEGTDTQYF. CDR3 bases: TGTGCTAGCAGCTTGACTAGCGAGGAGGGCACAGATACGCAGTATTTT.

The rearrangement joins TRBV15 to TRBJ1-6, with TRBD1 identical over 7 bases. The V and J ends lost 3 bases and 7 bases, in that order; junction bases with no gene match: 6. Germline V gene lookup returns CDR1 LNHNV and CDR2 YYDKDF (reference sequence). The CDR3 length is 15 residues. The CDR3 nucleotides are TGTGCCACCAGCAGGGGGGGACAGACAAATTCACCCCTCCACTTT. This encodes CATSRGGQTNSPLHF.